This T cell receptor (beta chain) was recorded in a study of spatial heterogeneity in lung cancer. For the study at large: Alpha-chain sequences were detected in numbers that were consistently lower than beta-chain sequences. Raw-read counts averaged over ten per unique TCR and UMI combination.

Documented time point: sample taken at primary tumor resection. The sample holds many counts of this clonotype. After removal of 5 bases from V and 3 bases from J, the junction contained 6 bases not matched to a gene. The CDR3 is made up of 15 amino acids. Every TCR cDNA molecule bore a unique molecular identifier. A single record per CDR3 protein comes from TCRdb applying MiXCR to the 5' RACE reads. The sample lists about 23,000 distinct CDR3 sequences, around 4.5% seen once, with 4% to 6.5% in the top ten. The sequence derives from a male donor with early-stage non-small cell lung cancer. The material was PBMCs, obtained at surgery. The chain combines TRBV12-3 or TRBV12-4 with TRBJ2-2, with 7 bases matching TRBD1. In DNA, the CDR3 is TGTGCCAGCAGTCCGTGGGACAGTTACACCGGGGAGCTGTTTTTT. This encodes CASSPWDSYTGELFF.